This T cell receptor beta chain was profiled in a study of shared clonotypes between healthy human individuals. Study information: CD4 naive and CD4 memory each took three plates per donor, while CD8 naive took two and CD8 memory one.

As to this clone: Its antigen is as yet unknown.

Libraries were prepared by immunoSEQ multiplex PCR; TCRdb keeps only in-frame clonotypes and omits some of them. Of over 800,000 clones in the sample, over 90% were seen once. The naive CD8 fraction comprised CD45RO-negative cells positively selected for CCR7 and excluded terminally differentiated effector memory CD45RA+ cells. Trimming took 1 base from V and 0 from J; bases not matched to a gene: 6. The CDR3 sequence is 18 residues long. In germline, CDR1 is LGHNT, CDR2 FRNRAP. Notes on the study in general: The genetic and exposure-history diversity represented was limited by few donors. Generation of non-shared clonotypes was less probable than generation of clonotypes shared by all four donors. Estimated richness was generally greater in naive than memory subsets.

This clonotype originated in a young man in good health. The rearrangement joins TRBV12-5 to TRBJ2-3, with TRBD2 matching over 11 bases. The sequenced material came from naive CD8+ T cells sorted from blood. CDR3 sequence: CASGLGLAGYTSTDTQYF. CDR3 bases: TGTGCTAGTGGTTTGGGACTAGCGGGGTATACTAGCACAGATACGCAGTATTTT.